This TCR beta chain came from a study of OX40 agonist ivuxolimab in advanced cancers. The CDR3 runs 14 residues. V was cut by 1 base and J by 3 bases, with 10 bases left in between. Germline V gene sequence: CDR1 KGHSH, CDR2 LQKENI. Produced via immunoSEQ multiplex PCR; TCRdb's table is partial and in-frame only. The profile covers about 68,000 clones, with about 84% appearing a single time and 0.6% to 0.85% taken by the ten largest. This TCR came from an adult with an advanced solid tumor such as melanoma, head and neck, liver or kidney cancer. V usage is TRBV18 and J usage is TRBJ2-7, with a possible D match to TRBD1 (5 bases). The material was CD4+ or CD8+ T cells sorted from blood, obtained in a trial of the OX40 agonist ivuxolimab. The CDR3 bases are TGTGCCAGCTCACCACTCGAAGGGGACTACGAGCAGTACTTC. Translating gives CASSPLEGDYEQYF.